The present entry profiles one T cell receptor beta chain with its context. No antigen is known for it. This entry comes from a study of T cells in localized non-small cell lung cancer. Study-wide points: Exceeding tumor, uninvolved adjacent lung had the highest T cell clonality. Longer overall survival was linked to higher blood T cell density. Multi-region tumor sequencing was not done, so intratumor heterogeneity could not be excluded. Across samples, adjacent lung featured a median roughly 50 of the top 100 tumor clones.

The repertoire was sequenced with immunoSEQ multiplex PCR; TCRdb's copy has only in-frame clones and lacks some. The profile covers about 33,000 clones, with roughly nine tenths appearing a single time and 4.5% to 7% taken by the ten largest. Sequenced here: PBMCs, sampled before any cancer treatment. This TCR was recovered from a man aged 35-69 years with stage II lung adenocarcinoma.

CDR3 in DNA: TGTGCCAGCAGCCAGCAGGGGGCCCCAGGGGAAGCTTTCTTT. Translating gives CASSQQGAPGEAFF. The rearrangement links TRBV7-8 to TRBJ1-1; 8 bases are a match to TRBD1. J was trimmed by 8 bases and V by 5 bases; bases with no gene match: 10. Per germline, CDR1 SGHVS and CDR2 FQNEAQ. CDR3 size: 14 residues.